The T cell receptor (beta chain) described here comes from a study of response to subunit inactivated influenza vaccine. General observations from the study: The authors offered the suggestion that each seasonal influenza vaccination recruits few new T cells.

A note on this clonotype: Its antigen is unidentified.

The CDR3 contains 17 residues. Germline values: CDR1 MDHEN, CDR2 SYDVKM. V lost 8 bases, J lost 0 bases, and 22 bases lay in between. TCRdb ran MiXCR on the RT-PCR reads and lists one entry per CDR3 protein. The sample records 650,000 to 850,000 distinct CDR3 sequences, 14% being singletons. The sequenced sample was PBMCs from blood, obtained less than 15 days before vaccination. This receptor was taken from a man between 50 and 59 years old who received an inactivated influenza vaccine. This sequence joins TRBV28 and TRBJ1-1; D perhaps matches TRBD1 (5 bases). The CDR3 protein is CASVLDGGIFMNTEAFF. In DNA, the CDR3 is TGTGCCAGCGTATTAGATGGGGGGATTTTTATGAACACTGAAGCTTTCTTT.